This TCR beta chain was sequenced in a study of T cell repertoires in cytomegalovirus infection. Turning to the study itself: An indication of both CMV infection and matching HLA type came from public TCR beta signatures.

Regarding this clonotype: The antigen is not known.

The V gene end was trimmed by 7 bases and the J gene end by 0 bases; junction bases not matched to a gene: 5. In germline, CDR1 is DFQATT, CDR2 SNEGSKA (reference sequence). This CDR3 region has 14 residues. Whole-study findings and limits: The study identified carriers of CMV plus the relevant HLA from cumulative public TCR beta family frequency. What dominated the ex vivo response were HLA-C-restricted CMV-specific TCR beta clonotypes.

TCRdb recomputed calls from the reads with MiXCR, one row per CDR3 protein. This table has hundreds of thousands of distinct CDR3 sequences, 9.6% appearing once. Sequencing was carried out using PBMCs. The V and J genes are TRBV20-1 and TRBJ2-3; TRBD2 aligns across 9 bases. This sequence was found in a human donor in good health (CMV status not recorded). Some clones in this sample may be carry-over from other donors' samples. CDR3 residues: CSGLAGPSTDTQYF. Written as DNA, the CDR3 is TGCAGTGGCCTAGCGGGGCCTAGCACAGATACGCAGTATTTT.